This T cell receptor (beta chain) was identified in a study of blood T cell repertoires in COVID-19. Study-level background: The United States, Italy and Spain provided the acute and convalescent COVID-19 samples. From T cells, B-cell-depleted T cells, or PBMCs came the material, which was cDNA or gDNA.

Those enrolled in Seattle joined during active infection and were followed longitudinally afterward. As handled by the study authors: Amplification from reference gene primers served as the basis for estimated nucleated cell counts. Clones were sequenced by immunoSEQ multiplex PCR, and TCRdb holds only the in-frame ones, with some missing. That table gives V, J and clone size, and the DNA gave D and trimming. Among under 450,000 clones, approximately 91% were seen once, and the ten largest hold roughly 1.4%. The sequence was obtained from a middle-aged woman with COVID-19, enrolled during active disease. Sequencing was carried out using peripheral blood.

CDR3 nucleotide sequence: TGTGCCAGCAGCAAAGACAGGGTCAGATCCTACGAGCAGTACTTC. Its translation: CASSKDRVRSYEQYF. V and J are TRBV7-9 and TRBJ2-7; 7 bases agree with TRBD1. The CDR3 runs to 15 residues. The germline V gene encodes CDR1 SEHNR and CDR2 FQNEAQ (reference sequence). Losses at the gene ends were 5 bases for V and 1 base for J; bases not matched to a gene: 8.